This TCR beta chain was observed in a study of T-cell memory formation after mild COVID-19. TCRdb reprocessed the 5' RACE reads with MiXCR, giving one entry per CDR3 protein. The sample records about 560,000 distinct CDR3 sequences, about a fifth being singletons. The V end was cut by 0 bases, the J end by 2 bases, with 11 bases between. Germline lookup yields CDR1 SGHRS and CDR2 YFSETQ. This CDR3 comprises 15 residues. Notes on this clonotype: No antigen is known for it.

The study's findings and limits: Cross-reactive memory seemingly joined, as some responding clones were found in pre-infection memory.

The V call is TRBV5-1, the J call TRBJ2-5; D possibly corresponds to TRBD1 (5 bases). This receptor was obtained from an adult woman who had mild COVID-19 (a few samples of this study predate the infection). Cell type and time point are not known. The sample was PBMCs or a T cell subset sorted from them (not recorded which). CDR3 amino acids: CASSLARRVQETQYF. CDR3 DNA: TGCGCCAGCAGCTTGGCGCGCAGGGTACAAGAGACCCAGTACTTC.